These 21 T cell receptor beta chains came from one sample sequenced in a study of cytomegalovirus exposure and HLA in healthy donors. 13 Jbeta primers and 60 Vbeta primers were used for the PCR. Assay: immunoSEQ multiplex PCR; the TCRdb copy retains only in-frame clones and omits some. The profile shows around 150,000 clones, approximately 70% of them singletons. The source material was PBMCs. These receptor sequences come from a man aged 35-49 years in good health and CMV-seropositive.

J is TRBJ2-1 and V is TRBV7-2; 8 bases fit TRBD2. The CDR3 is 14 residues long. V lost 1 base to trimming and J lost 4 bases; unmatched junction nucleotides: 0. Germline V gene data show CDR1 as SGHTA and CDR2 as FQGNSA. The CDR3 DNA is TGTGCCAGCAGCTTAGGACTAGCGTACAATGAGCAGTTCTTC. Protein: CASSLGLAYNEQFF.

The chain uses TRBV7-9 and TRBJ1-3; 8 bases match TRBD1. CDR3 length equals 15 residues. Trimming took 3 bases from V and 2 from J; bases not matched to a gene: 3. Germline lookup yields CDR1 SEHNR and CDR2 FQNEAQ (reference sequence). DNA of the CDR3: TGTGCCAGCAGCTTTCAGGGGGCGACTGGAAACACCATATATTTT. Amino acid sequence: CASSFQGATGNTIYF.

The rearrangement joins TRBV5-1 to TRBJ1-4, with 9 bases lining up with TRBD1. The germline V gene encodes CDR1 SGHRS and CDR2 YFSETQ. J lost 3 bases, V lost 0 bases, and 0 bases had no gene match. The CDR3 covers 15 residues. The CDR3 DNA sequence: TGCGCCAGCAGCTTGGGGACAGGGGCTAATGAAAAACTGTTTTTT. Translation: CASSLGTGANEKLFF. The full variable domain, rest sourced from reference TRBV5-1 and TRBJ1-4, is KAGVTQTPRYLIKTRGQQVTLSCSPISGHRSVSWYQQTPGQGLQFLFEYFSETQRNKGNFPGRFSGRQFSNSRSEMNVSTLELGDSALYLCASSLGTGANEKLFFGSGTQLSVL.

This rearrangement joins TRBV11-1 to TRBJ1-1, with 7 bases that match TRBD1. Germline loops: CDR1 SGHAT, CDR2 FQDESV (reference sequence). The length of the CDR3 is 15 residues. Trimming at V came to 5 bases and at J to 1 base, leaving 7 bases not matched to a gene. The CDR3 nucleotides are TGTGCCAGCAGCCCATGGGGACAGTCGAACACTGAAGCTTTCTTT. Protein product: CASSPWGQSNTEAFF.

This clone showed up just a few times. The J gene is TRBJ1-1, the V gene TRBV6-5, with D possibly TRBD1 on 6 matching bases. The CDR3 loop spans 13 amino acids. Trimming cost V 0 bases and J 6 bases, with 8 bases left between them. CDR1 and CDR2 (germline): MNHEY, SVGAGI. The CDR3 loop reads CASSYSGGSEAFF. The CDR3 nucleotides are TGTGCCAGCAGTTACTCAGGGGGATCTGAAGCTTTCTTT.

The chain carries TRBV6-6 and TRBJ2-6, with unresolved D. V was cut by 7 bases and J by 2 bases, with 6 bases left in between. The CDR3 spans 13 residues. The germline V gene has CDR1 MNHNY and CDR2 SVGAGI (reference sequence). This chain's CDR3 is CASTPPGANVLTF. The CDR3 DNA reads TGTGCCAGCACCCCTCCTGGGGCCAACGTCCTGACTTTC.

This rearrangement joins TRBV25-1 to TRBJ1-6, with 9 bases that match TRBD1. Trimming removed 3 bases from V and 7 bases from J; junction bases left unmatched: 7. The germline gives CDR1 MGHDK, CDR2 SYGVNS. The CDR3 is 16 residues long. The CDR3 nucleotides are TGTGCCAGCAGTGACGGGGGGACAGGGATGAATTCACCCCTCCACTTT. Translated: CASSDGGTGMNSPLHF.

This clone has only a few counts. This chain joins TRBV4-1 and TRBJ2-7, with 8 bases that match TRBD1. CDR1 is MGHRA and CDR2 is YSYEKL in the germline V gene. The CDR3 has 18 amino acids. The J segment lost 1 base and the V segment lost 2 bases, leaving 13 bases of the junction unmatched. In DNA form, the CDR3 reads TGCGCCAGCAGCCAAAGACCCCCGGGACAGGAACAATCCTACGAGCAGTACTTC. The encoded protein is CASSQRPPGQEQSYEQYF.

The chain is built from TRBV2 and TRBJ2-5; 16 nucleotides align to TRBD2. CDR1 and CDR2 from the germline V gene are SNHLY and FYNNEI. J lost 1 base, V lost 6 bases, and 5 bases had no gene match. The CDR3 is 17 residues long. The CDR3: CASSGTSGGAFQETQYF. The CDR3, as DNA: TGTGCCAGCAGCGGGACTAGCGGGGGGGCCTTCCAAGAGACCCAGTACTTC.

The chain recombines TRBV7-2 with TRBJ2-6, with 8 bases identical to TRBD1. The CDR3 sequence is 18 residues long. CDR1 and CDR2 (germline): SGHTA, FQGNSA. The CDR3 sequence is CDLGGGQGSFSGANVLTF. DNA for the CDR3: TGTGACCTGGGGGGAGGACAGGGTTCGTTCTCTGGGGCCAACGTCCTGACTTTC. Looking up the rest from reference TRBV7-2 and TRBJ2-6 gives the full variable domain: GAGVSQSPSNKVTEKGKDVELRCDPISGHTALYWYRQSLGQGLEFLIYFQGNSAPDKSGLPSDRFSAERTGGSVSTLTIQRTQQEDSAVYLCDLGGGQGSFSGANVLTFGAGSRLTVL.

This chain uses TRBV6-1 with TRBJ1-2; 7 bases line up with TRBD1. Germline loops: CDR1 MNHNS, CDR2 SASEGT. The CDR3 loop spans 15 amino acids. V lost 5 bases to trimming and J lost 3 bases; unmatched junction nucleotides: 9. CDR3 nucleotides: TGTGCCAGCAGTTCTTGGACAGGAGATGACTATGGCTACACCTTC. It codes for CASSSWTGDDYGYTF.

The rearrangement uses TRBV11-2 and TRBJ2-5; 8 nucleotides agree with TRBD1. Germline V gives CDR1 SGHAT, CDR2 FQNNGV. Trimming cost V 1 base and J 3 bases; bases outside gene matches: 7. There are 16 residues in the CDR3. The DNA for the CDR3 is TGTGCCAGCAGCTTAGGTGTGGACAGGGTGGAAGAGACCCAGTACTTC. Its translation is CASSLGVDRVEETQYF.

The chain links TRBV2 to TRBJ1-5; 10 nucleotides agree with TRBD1. Germline CDR1 and CDR2: SNHLY and FYNNEI. The trim removed 8 bases at V and 3 bases at J, leaving 4 bases unmatched. This CDR3 has 14 amino acids. In DNA form, the CDR3 reads TGTGCCAGCCACGGGACAGGGGCCAATCAGCCCCAGCATTTT. Amino acid sequence: CASHGTGANQPQHF.

The chain joins TRBV19 to TRBJ2-1; 9 nucleotides match TRBD1. The trim removed 5 bases at V and 4 bases at J, leaving 9 bases unmatched. This CDR3 is built from 16 residues. CDR1 is LNHDA, CDR2 SQIVND, per germline (reference sequence). The DNA for the CDR3 is TGTGCCAGTAGTTCCTCCGGGACAGGGAGGTACAATGAGCAGTTCTTC. Its translation: CASSSSGTGRYNEQFF.

The CDR3 region is CASSLGRYEQYF. CDR3 nucleotides: TGTGCCAGCAGCTTGGGTCGATACGAGCAGTACTTC. The chain carries TRBV5-6 and TRBJ2-5; D not certain. The DNA matches TRBJ2-7 better at its end, which makes the J call doubtful. The length of the CDR3 is 12 residues. Germline CDR1 reads SGHDT; CDR2 reads YYEEEE.

This clone showed up just once. The rearrangement links TRBV4-3 to TRBJ1-5, with D perhaps TRBD1 (5 bases). V lost 0 bases to trimming and J lost 0 bases, with 9 bases between them. Germline CDR1 LGHNA, CDR2 YSLEER. The CDR3 is 16 residues long. The CDR3 here is CASSQEWGYSNQPQHF. DNA of the CDR3: TGCGCCAGCAGCCAAGAGTGGGGCTATAGCAATCAGCCCCAGCATTTT.

The DNA of the CDR3 is TGTGCCAGCAGTGAAGACCAGGGGGCACGGGGGAACACCGGGGAGCTGTTTTTT. Translated: CASSEDQGARGNTGELFF. The V gene is TRBV2, the J gene TRBJ2-2; TRBD1 matches at 8 bases. Unmatched junction bases numbered 8, after V lost 1 base and J lost 1 base. The length of the CDR3 is 18 residues. Germline CDR1 is SNHLY and CDR2 is FYNNEI.

The J gene is TRBJ1-5, the V gene TRBV9; 10 nucleotides match TRBD1. V was pared by 4 bases and J by 6 bases, with 4 bases of the junction left unmatched. The CDR3 spans 14 residues. Germline-derived CDR1 and CDR2 are SGDLS and YYNGEE. CDR3 sequence (DNA): TGTGCCAGCAGCTTAGGGACAGGGGCTCAGCCCCAGCATTTT. It translates to CASSLGTGAQPQHF.

The J gene is TRBJ2-1, the V gene TRBV19, with TRBD2 matching over 8 bases. Germline V gene sequence: CDR1 LNHDA, CDR2 SQIVND (reference sequence). The CDR3 totals 15 residues. V dropped 3 bases and J dropped 2; count of bases not matched to a gene: 3. CDR3 bases: TGTGCCAGTAGTATGGGCGGGGGGCCCTACAATGAGCAGTTCTTC. As protein: CASSMGGGPYNEQFF.

This sequence joins TRBV27 and TRBJ2-7; TRBD2 is a possible D gene (5 bases). Germline V gene sequence: CDR1 MNHEY, CDR2 SMNVEV (reference sequence). The germline V and J ends were trimmed by 7 bases and 7 bases, with 14 bases remaining between them. The CDR3 contains 12 residues. CDR3 coding DNA: TGTGCCAGCAATGGACTGTTTGGTGAGCAGTACTTC. It is translated as CASNGLFGEQYF.

About this clone itself: The same CDR3 arises from other DNA sequences in this sample as well. The V and J genes are TRBV5-1 and TRBJ1-2; D remains unclear. Per germline, CDR1 SGHRS and CDR2 YFSETQ. Trimming left V 4 bases short and J 0 bases short, with 10 bases between. CDR3 length: 14 amino acids. DNA of the CDR3: TGCGCCAGCAGCCCCGACGGGACTAACTATGGCTACACCTTC. This sequence encodes CASSPDGTNYGYTF.